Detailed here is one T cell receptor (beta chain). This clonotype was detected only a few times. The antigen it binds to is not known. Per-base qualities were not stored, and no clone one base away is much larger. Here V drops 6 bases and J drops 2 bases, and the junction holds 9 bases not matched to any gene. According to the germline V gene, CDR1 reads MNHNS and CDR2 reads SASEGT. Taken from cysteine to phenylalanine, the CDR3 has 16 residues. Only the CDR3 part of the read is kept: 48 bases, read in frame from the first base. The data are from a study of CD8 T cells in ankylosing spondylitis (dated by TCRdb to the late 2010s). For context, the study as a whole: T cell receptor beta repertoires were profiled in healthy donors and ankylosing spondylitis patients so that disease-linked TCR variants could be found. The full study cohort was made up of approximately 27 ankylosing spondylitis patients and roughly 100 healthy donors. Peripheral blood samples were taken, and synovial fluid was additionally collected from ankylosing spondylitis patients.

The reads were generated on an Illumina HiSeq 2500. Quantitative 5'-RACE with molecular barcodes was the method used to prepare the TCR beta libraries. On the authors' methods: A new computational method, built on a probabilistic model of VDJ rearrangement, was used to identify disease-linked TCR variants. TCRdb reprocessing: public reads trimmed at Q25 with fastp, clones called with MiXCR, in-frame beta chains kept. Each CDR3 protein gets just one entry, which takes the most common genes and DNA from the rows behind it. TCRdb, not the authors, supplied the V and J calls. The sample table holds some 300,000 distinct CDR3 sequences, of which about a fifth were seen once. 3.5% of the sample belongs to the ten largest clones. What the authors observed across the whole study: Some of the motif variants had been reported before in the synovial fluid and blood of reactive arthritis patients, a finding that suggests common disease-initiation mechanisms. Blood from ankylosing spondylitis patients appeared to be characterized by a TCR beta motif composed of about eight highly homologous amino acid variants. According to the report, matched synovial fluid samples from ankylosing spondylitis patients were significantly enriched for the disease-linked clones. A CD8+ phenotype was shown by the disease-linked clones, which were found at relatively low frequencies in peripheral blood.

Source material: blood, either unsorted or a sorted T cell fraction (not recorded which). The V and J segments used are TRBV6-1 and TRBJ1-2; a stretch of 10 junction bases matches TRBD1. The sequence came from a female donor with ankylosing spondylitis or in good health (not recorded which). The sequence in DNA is TGTGCCAGCAGCTCCTTGGACAGGGGGGTGAACTATGGCTACACCTTC. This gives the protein CASSSLDRGVNYGYTF.